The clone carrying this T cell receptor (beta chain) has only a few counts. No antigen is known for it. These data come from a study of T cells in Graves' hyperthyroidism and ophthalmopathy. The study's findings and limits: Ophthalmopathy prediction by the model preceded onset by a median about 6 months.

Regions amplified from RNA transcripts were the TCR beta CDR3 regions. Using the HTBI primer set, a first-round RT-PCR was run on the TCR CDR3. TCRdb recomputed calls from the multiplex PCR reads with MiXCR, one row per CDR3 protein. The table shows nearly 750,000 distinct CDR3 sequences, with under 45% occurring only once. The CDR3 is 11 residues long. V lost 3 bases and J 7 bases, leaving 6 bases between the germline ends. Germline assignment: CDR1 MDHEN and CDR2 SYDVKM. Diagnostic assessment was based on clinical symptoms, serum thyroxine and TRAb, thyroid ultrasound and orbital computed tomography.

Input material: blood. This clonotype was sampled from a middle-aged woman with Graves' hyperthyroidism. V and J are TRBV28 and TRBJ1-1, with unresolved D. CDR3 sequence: CASSLEYEAFF. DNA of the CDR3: TGTGCCAGCAGTTTGGAGTATGAAGCTTTCTTT.